Listed here are 32 T cell receptor beta chains from one sample, sequenced in a study of T-cell memory formation after mild COVID-19 (dated by TCRdb to about 2021). The protocol used for the library was 5' RACE. The reads were generated on an Illumina NovaSeq 6000. TCRdb ran its own pipeline on the public reads, namely fastp trimming at Q25 and MiXCR clone calling, and kept in-frame beta chains. Rows are unified per CDR3 protein, each entry keeping the most common DNA and genes. Present in this sample are more than 300,000 distinct CDR3 sequences, under 25% of which were seen just once. The ten largest account for 20% to 25% of the sample. The sample comprised PBMCs or a T cell subset sorted from them (not recorded which). All receptors derive from a man between 18 and 35 years old who had mild COVID-19 (a few samples of this study predate the infection). The sample titles of this study are shuffled in the database, so cell type and time point are left out; the donor was told from shared clones.

This clonotype was seen a few times. The chain joins TRBV20-1 to TRBJ2-7; 8 bases line up with TRBD1. V gave up 3 bases and J gave up 0 bases; unmatched junction bases: 7. CDR1 and CDR2 (germline): DFQATT, SNEGSKA (reference sequence). The CDR3 loop spans 15 amino acids. CDR3 in amino acids: CSASPRTGFSYEQYF. For the CDR3, the DNA is TGCAGTGCTAGTCCTAGGACAGGGTTCTCCTACGAGCAGTACTTC.

The chain is built from TRBV20-1 and TRBJ2-2, with D perhaps matching TRBD1 or TRBD2 (5 bases each). Germline lookup yields CDR1 DFQATT and CDR2 SNEGSKA (reference sequence). The CDR3 consists of 14 residues. Deletions cut 6 bases from V and 1 base from J, with 12 bases between. The CDR3 DNA is TGCAGTGCGCGGGCGACAGAGAACACCGGGGAGCTGTTTTTT. It specifies CSARATENTGELFF.

This clonotype has a count of ten or more. The chain combines TRBV5-4 with TRBJ2-1; 7 bases fit TRBD2. V was clipped by 6 bases and J by 6 bases; unmatched bases: 9. The CDR3 length is 14 residues. CDR1 and CDR2 from the germline V gene are SGHNT and YYREEE (reference sequence). In DNA form, the CDR3 reads TGTGCCAGCAACTCTGCGGGGGTCTTCAATGAGCAGTTCTTC. This codes for CASNSAGVFNEQFF. The full variable domain, completed using reference TRBV5-4 and TRBJ2-1, is ETGVTQSPTHLIKTRGQQVTLRCSSQSGHNTVSWYQQALGQGPQFIFQYYREEENGRGNFPPRFSGLQFPNYSSELNVNALELDDSALYLCASNSAGVFNEQFFGPGTRLTVL.

V gene TRBV28 combines with J gene TRBJ1-2; 8 bases agree with TRBD1. The CDR3 is made up of 16 amino acids. Per the germline V gene, CDR1 is MDHEN and CDR2 is SYDVKM. After removal of 6 bases from V and 5 bases from J, the junction contained 14 bases not matched to a gene. CDR3 bases: TGTGCCAGCAGAGAACCTACAGGGGGAAGCCTTTATGGCTACACCTTC. It translates to CASREPTGGSLYGYTF.

The rearrangement uses TRBV5-1 and TRBJ2-1, with 15 bases aligning to TRBD2. The CDR3 contains 17 residues. Germline lookup yields CDR1 SGHRS and CDR2 YFSETQ. J gave up 3 bases and V 3 bases, and 4 bases lay outside the gene matches. The CDR3 reads CASSSGTSGGLYNEQFF. The CDR3 nucleotides are TGCGCCAGCAGCTCGGGGACTAGCGGGGGGCTCTACAATGAGCAGTTCTTC.

J is TRBJ2-2 and V is TRBV20-1; D gene ambiguous. This CDR3 region has 13 residues. Deletions cut 3 bases from V and 1 base from J, with 6 bases between. The germline V gene has CDR1 DFQATT and CDR2 SNEGSKA (reference sequence). The CDR3 region has the DNA TGCAGTGCTAGTTCACAGAACACCGGGGAGCTGTTTTTT. This codes for CSASSQNTGELFF.

This clonotype was picked up one time. The chain links TRBV7-2 to TRBJ2-5; D is possibly TRBD2 (6 bases). The CDR3 totals 14 residues. V was shortened by 6 bases and J by 2 bases, with 13 bases between the two germline ends. CDR1 SGHTA and CDR2 FQGNSA come from the germline V gene. CDR3 in amino acids: CASRTGTVQETQYF. In DNA, the CDR3 is TGTGCCAGCAGGACCGGGACTGTACAAGAGACCCAGTACTTC. The whole variable domain, filled in from reference TRBV7-2 and TRBJ2-5, reads GAGVSQSPSNKVTEKGKDVELRCDPISGHTALYWYRQSLGQGLEFLIYFQGNSAPDKSGLPSDRFSAERTGGSVSTLTIQRTQQEDSAVYLCASRTGTVQETQYFGPGTRLLVL.

This clonotype was seen more than once but under ten times. This chain links TRBV12-3 or TRBV12-4 with TRBJ1-2; D uncertain. Trimming cost V 4 bases and J 4 bases, with 10 bases left between them. There are 13 residues in the CDR3. The CDR3 here is CASSSAWAYGYTF. CDR3 in DNA: TGTGCCAGCAGTTCGGCCTGGGCCTATGGCTACACCTTC.

The chain joins TRBV12-3 or TRBV12-4 to TRBJ2-5, with D perhaps assigned TRBD1 or TRBD2 (6 bases each). The CDR3 has 15 residues. V dropped 2 bases and J dropped 4 bases, with 14 bases sitting between them. Written as DNA, the CDR3 is TGTGCCAGCAGTTTAAGAGGGGGGTTTGGAGAGACCCAGTACTTC. Its translation is CASSLRGGFGETQYF.

The chain has TRBV5-1 and TRBJ1-1; D possibly corresponds to TRBD1 (5 bases). Trimming shortened V by 4 bases and J by 7 bases, and 14 bases separated the two germline ends. The V gene's germline CDR1 is SGHRS and CDR2 YFSETQ. The CDR3 loop spans 13 amino acids. CDR3 protein: CASSLGRADEAFF. The CDR3 nucleotides read TGCGCCAGCAGCCTGGGCAGGGCGGATGAAGCTTTCTTT.

This chain links TRBV12-3 or TRBV12-4 with TRBJ1-1, with 7 bases lining up with TRBD1. V trimming: 6 bases; J trimming: 4 bases; junction bases outside the gene matches: 11. This CDR3 comprises 15 residues. In DNA, the CDR3 is TGTGCCAGCAGCTCCCAGACAGGGCGCGGCACTGAAGCTTTCTTT. Its translation is CASSSQTGRGTEAFF.

The chain has TRBV7-8 and TRBJ2-1; 7 bases are shared with TRBD2. The CDR3 loop spans 15 amino acids. The germline V gene has CDR1 SGHVS and CDR2 FQNEAQ. J lost 2 bases, V lost 5 bases, and 6 bases had no gene match. In nucleotides, the CDR3 is TGTGCCAGCAGCCAGGGACGGGGGGCCTACAATGAGCAGTTCTTC. This gives the protein CASSQGRGAYNEQFF.

The chain has TRBV6-5 and TRBJ1-2; D is unclear. This CDR3 has 15 residues. Trimming left V 2 bases short and J 8 bases short, with 18 bases between. CDR1 is MNHEY, CDR2 SVGAGI, per germline. CDR3 protein: CASSYQAPGRGGYTF. The CDR3 nucleotides are TGTGCCAGCAGTTACCAAGCCCCTGGGCGGGGAGGCTACACCTTC.

The chain employs TRBV7-9 and TRBJ1-4, with TRBD1 identical over 9 bases. V lost 6 bases, J lost 4 bases, and 9 bases stayed unmatched. The CDR3 is 16 amino acids. Germline V gene sequence: CDR1 SEHNR, CDR2 FQNEAQ (reference sequence). CDR3 bases: TGTGCCAGCAGTTCGGACAGGGGAGCAGTTAATGAAAAACTGTTTTTT. Translating gives CASSSDRGAVNEKLFF.

This clonotype was counted ten times or more. V is TRBV12-3 or TRBV12-4 and J is TRBJ2-2, with 8 bases that match TRBD1. CDR3 size: 15 residues. Unmatched junction bases numbered 5, after V lost 5 bases and J lost 3 bases. The CDR3 DNA is TGTGCCAGCAGTCCGGGACAGGTTTACACCGGGGAGCTGTTTTTT. It translates to CASSPGQVYTGELFF.

The V gene is TRBV6-5, the J gene TRBJ1-1; D uncertain. This CDR3 is built from 15 residues. V dropped 0 bases and J dropped 3 bases, with 11 bases sitting between them. Per germline, CDR1 MNHEY and CDR2 SVGAGI. The CDR3 sequence: CASSYSLGKDTEAFF. As DNA, the CDR3 is TGTGCCAGCAGTTACTCGTTAGGGAAAGACACTGAAGCTTTCTTT.

The gene calls are TRBV23-1 and TRBJ1-3; a possible D gene is TRBD1 (6 bases). TRBV23-1 has ORF status, its function being uncertain. Trimming stripped 2 bases from V and 2 bases from J, with 13 bases between. The CDR3 covers 16 residues. As DNA, the CDR3 is TGCGCCAGCAGTCAACCCGCAGGGGTTGCTGGAAACACCATATATTTT. Translation gives CASSQPAGVAGNTIYF.

This clonotype was seen a few times. The chain recombines TRBV11-2 with TRBJ2-3; D remains unclear. The V end lost 4 bases, the J end lost 0 bases, and 8 bases lay between the germline ends. CDR3 size: 14 residues. CDR1 and CDR2 from the germline V gene are SGHAT and FQNNGV. DNA of the CDR3: TGTGCCAGCAGCTCGGTTTTGAGCACAGATACGCAGTATTTT. Its translation: CASSSVLSTDTQYF.

The V gene is TRBV7-2, the J gene TRBJ2-5; 7 bases map to TRBD1. The CDR3 totals 15 residues. V lost 1 base to trimming and J lost 5 bases; unmatched junction nucleotides: 7. Germline loops: CDR1 SGHTA, CDR2 FQGNSA. The CDR3 loop is CASSLGDSGYETQYF. DNA for the CDR3: TGTGCCAGCAGCTTAGGGGACAGTGGATACGAGACCCAGTACTTC.

This clonotype was seen only a few times. V usage is TRBV7-8 and J usage is TRBJ2-5; either TRBD1 or TRBD2 may supply D (6 bases each). Trimming cost V 11 bases and J 2 bases, with 18 bases left between them. Germline V lookup: CDR1 SGHVS, CDR2 FQNEAQ. This CDR3 region has 14 residues. The CDR3 DNA follows: TGTGCCTTGGGGGGCGGACCCCTTCAAGAGACCCAGTACTTC. As protein: CALGGGPLQETQYF.

This clonotype was picked up a small number of times. CDR3 DNA: TGTGCCAGCAGCTTAGCGCGGCTAGTAGGGAACAATGAGCAGTTCTTC. This translates into CASSLARLVGNNEQFF. V and J are TRBV7-2 and TRBJ2-1; D gene ambiguous. CDR1 is SGHTA and CDR2 is FQGNSA in the germline V gene. The V gene lost 0 bases and the J gene lost 5 bases, with 14 bases spanning the gap. The CDR3 is 16 residues long.

This chain links TRBV10-3 with TRBJ2-5; 7 bases match TRBD1. V lost 3 bases and J lost 4; bases outside the gene matches: 5. Germline CDR1 and CDR2: ENHRY and SYGVKD. The CDR3 extends over 14 amino acids. CDR3 bases: TGTGCCATCAGTGAAAGGGCAGGGGGAGAGACCCAGTACTTC. Translated, it gives CAISERAGGETQYF.

The genes are TRBV5-1 and TRBJ2-1, with D perhaps TRBD1 (6 bases). V lost 5 bases, J lost 8 bases, and 14 bases lay in between. This CDR3 is built from 13 residues. Germline lookup yields CDR1 SGHRS and CDR2 YFSETQ. In DNA form, the CDR3 reads TGCGCCAGCAGTACCGAAGGGGGATATGAGCAGTTCTTC. This encodes CASSTEGGYEQFF.

Only a few counts were recorded for this clonotype. The rearrangement links TRBV6-6 to TRBJ2-7; 9 bases map to TRBD1. CDR1 and CDR2 (germline): MNHNY, SVGAGI (reference sequence). J gave up 5 bases and V 6 bases, and 5 bases lay outside the gene matches. The CDR3 covers 13 residues. This CDR3 reads CASSLGQGHEQYF. The DNA for the CDR3 is TGTGCCAGCAGCCTAGGACAGGGGCACGAGCAGTACTTC.

The V gene is TRBV10-3, the J gene TRBJ2-2; no clear D. This CDR3 has 13 residues. Trimming pared 10 bases from V and 5 bases from J, leaving 14 bases between. Germline V gene sequence: CDR1 ENHRY, CDR2 SYGVKD. The CDR3, as DNA: TGTGCCAGGAGTGCAGAACGAACCGGGGAGCTGTTTTTT. Protein sequence: CARSAERTGELFF.

V is TRBV3-1 and J is TRBJ1-4; 10 bases match TRBD1. Germline V lookup: CDR1 LGHDT, CDR2 YNNKEL (reference sequence). This CDR3 is built from 15 residues. Germline trimming cut 2 bases from V and 4 bases from J; bases unmatched to any gene: 1. The CDR3 loop reads CASSQRTGGNEKLFF. The CDR3 DNA reads as TGTGCCAGCAGCCAAAGGACAGGGGGTAATGAAAAACTGTTTTTT.

The chain links TRBV4-3 to TRBJ2-2; the match to TRBD2 covers 7 bases. J was trimmed by 0 bases and V by 4 bases; bases with no gene match: 5. The CDR3 is 16 residues long. Per germline, CDR1 LGHNA and CDR2 YSLEER. As DNA, the CDR3 is TGCGCCAGCAGCCCAGCGGGACTGTCGAACACCGGGGAGCTGTTTTTT. The encoded protein is CASSPAGLSNTGELFF.

In this sample, this clonotype turned up many times. The chain combines TRBV7-2 with TRBJ2-5; D might be TRBD1 (5 bases). The germline V and J ends were trimmed by 6 bases and 4 bases, with 9 bases remaining between them. Germline-derived CDR1 and CDR2 are SGHTA and FQGNSA. CDR3 size: 12 residues. This CDR3 is CASSGARETQYF. CDR3 coding DNA: TGTGCCAGCAGTGGGGCAAGAGAGACCCAGTACTTC.

J is TRBJ2-7 and V is TRBV3-1, with TRBD1 matching over 7 bases. V was clipped by 5 bases and J by 7 bases; unmatched bases: 11. Germline V CDR1 and CDR2: LGHDT, YNNKEL (reference sequence). The CDR3 length is 14 residues. As DNA, the CDR3 is TGTGCCAGCAGCTTTGGGAGAGGGGGCAGTGAGCAGTACGTC. Translated, it gives CASSFGRGGSEQYV.

This clonotype was seen more than once but under ten times. DNA for the CDR3: TGTGCCAGCTCGGGGACAGTTGAAGCTTTCTTT. Its protein is CASSGTVEAFF. This sequence joins TRBV18 and TRBJ1-1; 7 nucleotides match TRBD1. The germline V gene has CDR1 KGHSH and CDR2 LQKENI. Trimming removed 6 bases from V and 7 bases from J; junction bases left unmatched: 2. The CDR3 runs 11 residues.

This chain joins TRBV9 and TRBJ2-2, with a possible D match to TRBD1 (6 bases). Germline lookup yields CDR1 SGDLS and CDR2 YYNGEE. CDR3 length: 14 residues. With 0 bases removed from V and 7 bases from J, the gap between germline ends came to 10 bases. The CDR3 protein is CASSVVGANGELFF. CDR3 nucleotide sequence: TGTGCCAGCAGCGTAGTGGGGGCCAACGGGGAGCTGTTTTTT.

The chain employs TRBV6-2 or TRBV6-3 and TRBJ1-2, with a possible D match to TRBD1 (5 bases). The V end lost 8 bases, the J end lost 4 bases, and 17 bases lay between the germline ends. The CDR3 has 14 amino acids. The germline V gene has CDR1 MNHEY and CDR2 SVGEGT. The CDR3 region has the DNA TGTGCCAGCTCCCTCACACAGGACCCCTATGGCTACACCTTC. It translates to CASSLTQDPYGYTF.